This passage covers 26 T cell receptor beta chains from one sample sequenced in a study of human T cells and chemical hapten exposure. The time point was: patch test 1, 2 weeks after DPC sensitization. The treatment denotes: therapeutic diphenylcyclopropenone sensitization with weekly scalp DPC. TCRdb re-derived calls from the RACE reads in MiXCR, one entry per CDR3 protein. The sample has under 200,000 distinct CDR3 sequences; approximately 15% are singletons. This material consisted of whole blood, taken in connection with sensitization to the hapten diphenylcyclopropenone (DPC). The source of these receptors is a woman between 25 and 40 years old with alopecia areata. Some clones in this sample may be carry-over from other donors' samples.

This clonotype was found many times. The gene calls are TRBV6-2 or TRBV6-3 and TRBJ2-3, with 7 positions matching TRBD2. CDR3 length: 17 residues. The junction had 11 bases not matched to a gene; V was cut back by 0 bases and J by 5 bases. CDR1 MNHEY and CDR2 SVGEGT come from the germline V gene. This CDR3 is CASSYSSRGRAEDTQYF. CDR3 DNA: TGTGCCAGCAGTTACTCGTCTCGGGGGAGGGCCGAAGATACGCAGTATTTT.

This clonotype was picked up a small number of times. This chain uses TRBV2 with TRBJ2-3, with 12 bases fitting TRBD2. This CDR3 spans 16 amino acids. Germline V CDR1 and CDR2: SNHLY, FYNNEI. Unmatched junction bases numbered 8, after V lost 5 bases and J lost 5 bases. The CDR3 sequence is CASSPLAGGPRDTQYF. The CDR3, as DNA: TGTGCCAGCAGTCCACTAGCGGGGGGCCCACGAGATACGCAGTATTTT.

This clonotype was picked up many times. This rearrangement joins TRBV19 to TRBJ1-4, with 8 bases lining up with TRBD1. CDR1 and CDR2 (germline): LNHDA, SQIVND (reference sequence). The ends lost 3 bases at V and 4 bases at J; junction bases unmatched: 4. The CDR3 extends over 15 amino acids. CDR3 loop: CASSIAGQVNEKLFF. The CDR3 DNA is TGTGCCAGTAGTATCGCGGGACAGGTTAATGAAAAACTGTTTTTT.

Only a few counts were recorded for this clonotype. The V and J genes are TRBV11-3 and TRBJ2-4, with D perhaps matching TRBD1 (5 bases). The CDR3 loop spans 13 amino acids. Trimming pared 8 bases from V and 2 bases from J, leaving 10 bases between. CDR1 is SGHNT and CDR2 is YENEEA in the germline V gene. DNA of the CDR3: TGTGCCAGCTCAGGGAAGTCCAAAAACATTCAGTACTTC. Residues: CASSGKSKNIQYF. The whole variable domain, filled in from reference TRBV11-3 and TRBJ2-4, reads EAGVVQSPRYKIIEKKQPVAFWCNPISGHNTLYWYLQNLGQGPELLIRYENEEAVDDSQLPKDRFSAERLKGVDSTLKIQPAELGDSAVYLCASSGKSKNIQYFGAGTRLSVL.

This chain uses TRBV11-2 with TRBJ2-2; D not resolved. The ends were cut back, 4 bases at V and 6 bases at J, with 9 bases in the middle. Per the germline V gene, CDR1 is SGHAT and CDR2 is FQNNGV. The CDR3 extends over 13 amino acids. In DNA, the CDR3 is TGTGCCAGCAGCTCGCTGTTGGCCGGGGAGCTGTTTTTT. Its protein product is CASSSLLAGELFF.

This clonotype was detected only a few times. The rearrangement joins TRBV4-3 to TRBJ2-1; D is unresolved. Trimming removed 2 bases at V and 8 bases at J, with 22 bases between. CDR1 LGHNA and CDR2 YSLEER come from the germline V gene. This CDR3 contains 17 residues. The CDR3 loop reads CASSQSINPLFGDEQFF. The DNA for the CDR3 is TGCGCCAGCAGCCAATCCATCAATCCCCTCTTTGGCGATGAGCAGTTCTTC.

The V call is TRBV18, the J call TRBJ2-7; D is uncertain. There are 14 residues in the CDR3. Germline V gene data show CDR1 as KGHSH and CDR2 as LQKENI. The V gene lost 1 base and the J gene lost 5 bases, with 12 bases spanning the gap. DNA of the CDR3: TGTGCCAGCTCACCACAAAGGGCACCCCACGAGCAGTACTTC. This gives the protein CASSPQRAPHEQYF.

This chain connects TRBV7-9 to TRBJ2-7, with D perhaps matching TRBD1 (6 bases). CDR3 size: 12 residues. Germline values: CDR1 SEHNR, CDR2 FQNEAQ (reference sequence). Trimming took 5 bases from V and 5 from J, leaving 10 bases between them. The CDR3 spells CASSPDSDEQYF. The CDR3 region has the DNA TGTGCCAGCAGCCCGGACAGCGACGAGCAGTACTTC.

This clonotype was counted only a few times. V usage is TRBV29-1 and J usage is TRBJ1-1; a possible D gene is TRBD1 (5 bases). V gave up 3 bases and J gave up 7 bases, with 6 bases separating them. CDR1 SQVTM and CDR2 ANQGSEA come from the germline V gene. This CDR3 region has 10 residues. This CDR3 reads CSVDGGEAFF. DNA of the CDR3: TGCAGCGTTGATGGGGGTGAAGCTTTCTTT.

This clonotype was recorded a few times. The rearrangement links TRBV5-1 to TRBJ1-2, with TRBD1 matching over 8 bases. V lost 0 bases, J lost 6 bases, and 13 bases stayed unmatched. The CDR3 covers 17 residues. Germline CDR1 is SGHRS and CDR2 is YFSETQ. In DNA form, the CDR3 reads TGCGCCAGCAGCTTGGCGCCCGAGTACACAGGGGGTAATGGCTACACCTTC. As protein: CASSLAPEYTGGNGYTF.

Only a few counts were recorded for this clonotype. V and J are TRBV5-6 and TRBJ2-5, with 9 bases that match TRBD1. V shed 2 bases, J shed 5 bases, and the junction held 16 bases outside the gene matches. This CDR3 region has 18 residues. Germline-derived CDR1 and CDR2 are SGHDT and YYEEEE. The DNA for the CDR3 is TGTGCCAGCAGCTTCTCCCTGGGGACAGGGATTTCTCAGGAGACCCAGTACTTC. This translates into CASSFSLGTGISQETQYF.

A few counts support this clonotype. V gene TRBV2 combines with J gene TRBJ2-5; D unresolved. With 4 bases removed from V and 1 base from J, the gap between germline ends came to 10 bases. CDR1 is SNHLY and CDR2 is FYNNEI in the germline V gene. The CDR3 is 14 residues long. The CDR3 DNA reads as TGTGCCAGCAGTGCCTCTAGGGCCCAAGAGACCCAGTACTTC. Protein product: CASSASRAQETQYF.

J is TRBJ1-2 and V is TRBV3-1, with a tentative D call TRBD1 (6 bases). The CDR3 is 14 residues long. The V and J ends lost 4 bases and 6 bases respectively, with 15 bases between them. In germline, CDR1 is LGHDT, CDR2 YNNKEL (reference sequence). The DNA for the CDR3 is TGTGCCAGCAGCCCTCGAGGGGCAGGGGATGGCTACACCTTC. Translated, it gives CASSPRGAGDGYTF. Variable domain in full (rest from reference TRBV3-1 and TRBJ1-2): DTAVSQTPKYLVTQMGNDKSIKCEQNLGHDTMYWYKQDSKKFLKIMFSYNNKELIINETVPNRFSPKSPDKAHLNLHINSLELGDSAVYFCASSPRGAGDGYTFGSGTRLTVV.

This clonotype showed up just a few times. V gene TRBV6-2 or TRBV6-3 combines with J gene TRBJ1-5; 10 positions match TRBD1. Germline values: CDR1 MNHEY, CDR2 SVGEGT. Germline trimming cut 9 bases from V and 3 bases from J; bases unmatched to any gene: 5. The CDR3 is 14 residues long. CDR3 bases: TGTGCCAGGGGGGGACAGGGGCCCAATCAGCCCCAGCATTTT. This sequence encodes CARGGQGPNQPQHF.

There are many counts of this clonotype. The J gene is TRBJ2-7, the V gene TRBV6-2 or TRBV6-3; TRBD2 matches at 10 bases. V was pared by 4 bases and J by 4 bases, with 7 bases of the junction left unmatched. Germline V gene data show CDR1 as MNHEY and CDR2 as SVGEGT. This CDR3 comprises 15 residues. The CDR3 loop is CASSWTLAGLYEQYF. The CDR3 DNA reads TGTGCCAGCAGTTGGACACTAGCGGGACTTTACGAGCAGTACTTC.

This clonotype occurred many times. This rearrangement joins TRBV29-1 to TRBJ1-1; no firm D call. The CDR3 length is 13 residues. The ends were cut back, 4 bases at V and 3 bases at J, with 12 bases in the middle. Germline V CDR1 and CDR2: SQVTM, ANQGSEA. In DNA form, the CDR3 reads TGCAGCGTTGTTCTGGATTCTTACACTGAAGCTTTCTTT. It specifies CSVVLDSYTEAFF.

This clonotype was seen more than once but under ten times. The V call is TRBV2, the J call TRBJ2-7; 9 nucleotides align to TRBD2. In germline, CDR1 is SNHLY, CDR2 FYNNEI. The junction had 0 bases not matched to a gene; V was cut back by 1 base and J by 2 bases. The CDR3 covers 14 residues. The CDR3, as DNA: TGTGCCAGCAGTGAAGGGACTAGCGCCTACGAGCAGTACTTC. Its protein is CASSEGTSAYEQYF.

The V and J genes are TRBV6-2 or TRBV6-3 and TRBJ1-1; unclear D gene. Trimming pared 1 base from V and 8 bases from J, leaving 11 bases between. This CDR3 is 13 amino acids long. Germline V CDR1 and CDR2: MNHEY, SVGEGT. The CDR3: CASSYYRGLEAFF. The CDR3 nucleotides read TGTGCCAGCAGTTACTACCGAGGATTGGAAGCTTTCTTT.

The chain is built from TRBV11-2 and TRBJ2-1; tentatively, D is TRBD1 (5 bases). Trimming removed 8 bases from V and 3 bases from J, with 17 bases in between. Germline V CDR1 and CDR2: SGHAT, FQNNGV. The CDR3 runs 15 residues. CDR3 sequence (DNA): TGTGCCAGCGGAAGGGGTGGCGACAGCTACAATGAGCAGTTCTTC. It codes for CASGRGGDSYNEQFF.

This clonotype has at least ten counts. Here the CDR3 reads CASSYVGRAAGANVLTF. In DNA form, the CDR3 reads TGTGCCAGCAGTTACGTCGGGAGGGCCGCTGGGGCCAACGTCCTGACTTTC. V gene TRBV6-5 combines with J gene TRBJ2-6; 8 bases are a match to TRBD2. The germline gives CDR1 MNHEY, CDR2 SVGAGI. J lost 2 bases, V lost 2 bases, and 5 bases had no gene match. The CDR3 length is 17 residues.

This clonotype occurred many times. The genes are TRBV20-1 and TRBJ1-5; unclear D gene. V was cut by 2 bases and J by 0 bases, with 11 bases left in between. From germline, CDR1 is DFQATT and CDR2 SNEGSKA (reference sequence). The CDR3 has 15 residues. CDR3 bases: TGCAGTGCTAGAAGCCGGGATTCTAGCAATCAGCCCCAGCATTTT. It encodes CSARSRDSSNQPQHF.

The V call is TRBV28, the J call TRBJ1-4, with D uncertain. The germline V gene has CDR1 MDHEN and CDR2 SYDVKM. The CDR3 consists of 14 residues. V was clipped by 6 bases and J by 6 bases, with 14 bases between them. CDR3 in DNA: TGTGCCAGCAGCATAAGCTCCCAGGATGAAAAACTGTTTTTT. As protein: CASSISSQDEKLFF.

The chain links TRBV5-1 to TRBJ2-5; D gene uncertain. V shed 5 bases and J shed 1 base, with 6 bases lying between them. This CDR3 comprises 12 residues. Germline values: CDR1 SGHRS, CDR2 YFSETQ. The DNA of the CDR3 is TGCGCCAGCAGAGTCGGCCAAGAGACCCAGTACTTC. This codes for CASRVGQETQYF.

This clonotype was seen a handful of times. The V call is TRBV7-2, the J call TRBJ2-3; TRBD2 is a possible D gene (5 bases). The CDR3 is made up of 14 amino acids. CDR1 SGHTA and CDR2 FQGNSA come from the germline V gene. The germline V and J ends were trimmed by 5 bases and 5 bases, with 14 bases remaining between them. The CDR3 nucleotides read TGTGCCAGCAGCCTGTTGCGGGCTGAAGATACGCAGTATTTT. This sequence encodes CASSLLRAEDTQYF.

As regards this clonotype: One end of the junction does not line up with germline, which may come from a read error. The chain carries TRBV3-1 and TRBJ1-1; tentative D call: TRBD1 (5 bases). The CDR3 contains 14 residues. Germline V gene data show CDR1 as LGHDT and CDR2 as YNNKEL (reference sequence). CDR3 region: CASSQTDWNSEAFF. The CDR3 nucleotides are TGTGCCAGCAGCCAGACAGATTGGAACAGTGAAGCTTTCTTT. The full variable domain, completed using reference TRBV3-1 and TRBJ1-1, is DTAVSQTPKYLVTQMGNDKSIKCEQNLGHDTMYWYKQDSKKFLKIMFSYNNKELIINETVPNRFSPKSPDKAHLNLHINSLELGDSAVYFCASSQTDWNSEAFFGQGTRLTVV.

This clonotype was found a few times. V gene TRBV29-1 combines with J gene TRBJ2-7; the match to TRBD2 covers 8 bases. The CDR3 sequence is 15 residues long. Trimming at V came to 6 bases and at J to 1 base, leaving 11 bases not matched to a gene. Germline CDR1 SQVTM, CDR2 ANQGSEA. The DNA of the CDR3 is TGCAGCGTGGCCGAAGGAGCGGGAGTTTCCTACGAGCAGTACTTC. Residues: CSVAEGAGVSYEQYF.